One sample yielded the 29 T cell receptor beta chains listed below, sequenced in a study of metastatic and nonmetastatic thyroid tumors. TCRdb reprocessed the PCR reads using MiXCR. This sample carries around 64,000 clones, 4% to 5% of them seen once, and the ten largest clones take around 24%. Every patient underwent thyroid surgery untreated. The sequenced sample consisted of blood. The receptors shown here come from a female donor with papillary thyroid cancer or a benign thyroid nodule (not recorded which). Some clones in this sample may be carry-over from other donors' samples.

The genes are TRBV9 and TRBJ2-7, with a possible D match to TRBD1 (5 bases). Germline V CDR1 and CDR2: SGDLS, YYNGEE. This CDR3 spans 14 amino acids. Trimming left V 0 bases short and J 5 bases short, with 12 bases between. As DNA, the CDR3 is TGTGCCAGCAGCGTAGCAGGGCTTTCCAACGAGCAGTACGTC. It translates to CASSVAGLSNEQYV.

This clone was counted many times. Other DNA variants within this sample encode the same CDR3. The CDR3 region is CASSPPNYEQYF. The CDR3 DNA reads as TGTGCCAGCTCACCACCGAACTACGAGCAGTACTTC. The gene calls are TRBV18 and TRBJ2-7, with D hard to call. V was shortened by 0 bases and J by 3 bases, with 3 bases between the two germline ends. Germline CDR1 reads KGHSH; CDR2 reads LQKENI. The CDR3 length is 12 residues.

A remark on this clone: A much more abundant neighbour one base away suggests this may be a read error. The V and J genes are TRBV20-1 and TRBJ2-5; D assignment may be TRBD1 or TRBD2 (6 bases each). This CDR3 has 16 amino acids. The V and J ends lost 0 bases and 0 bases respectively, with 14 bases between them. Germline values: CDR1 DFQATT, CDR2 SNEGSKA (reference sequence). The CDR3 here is CSARDPSGAYQETQYF. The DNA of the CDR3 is TGCAGTGCTAGAGATCCGTCGGGGGCGTACCAAGAGACCCAGTACTTC.

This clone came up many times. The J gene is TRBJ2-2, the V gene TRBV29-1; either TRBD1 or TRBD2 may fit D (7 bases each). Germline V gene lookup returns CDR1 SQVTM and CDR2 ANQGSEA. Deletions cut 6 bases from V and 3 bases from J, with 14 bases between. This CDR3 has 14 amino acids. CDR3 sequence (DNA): TGCAGCGTGTCAGGGGGGGCGGACACCGGGGAGCTGTTTTTT. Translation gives CSVSGGADTGELFF.

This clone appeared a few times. The CDR3 coding sequence is TGTGCCAGCAGTTTCGCCGGGACATTCTCTGGAAACACCATATATTTT. Its translation is CASSFAGTFSGNTIYF. This sequence joins TRBV6-5 and TRBJ1-3; D might be TRBD1 (6 bases). From germline, CDR1 is MNHEY and CDR2 SVGAGI. V was trimmed by 4 bases and J by 0 bases, leaving 13 bases between them. CDR3 length: 16 residues.

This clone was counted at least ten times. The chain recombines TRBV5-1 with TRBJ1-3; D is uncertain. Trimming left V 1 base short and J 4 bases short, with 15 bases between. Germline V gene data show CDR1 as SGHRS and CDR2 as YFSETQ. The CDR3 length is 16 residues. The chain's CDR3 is CASSLKTHESGNTIYF. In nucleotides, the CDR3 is TGCGCCAGCAGCTTGAAGACCCACGAATCGGGAAACACCATATATTTT.

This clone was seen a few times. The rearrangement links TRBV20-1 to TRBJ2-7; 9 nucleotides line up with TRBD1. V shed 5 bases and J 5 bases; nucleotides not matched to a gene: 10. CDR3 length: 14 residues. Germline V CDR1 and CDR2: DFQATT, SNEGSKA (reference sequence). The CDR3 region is CSALNTGGSDEQYF. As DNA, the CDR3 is TGCAGTGCTCTAAATACAGGGGGCAGTGACGAGCAGTACTTC.

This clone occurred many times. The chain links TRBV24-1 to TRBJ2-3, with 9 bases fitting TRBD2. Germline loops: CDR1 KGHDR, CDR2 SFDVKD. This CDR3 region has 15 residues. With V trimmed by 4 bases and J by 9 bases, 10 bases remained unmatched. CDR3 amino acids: CATSEQGGTSLTQYF. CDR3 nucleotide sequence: TGTGCCACCAGTGAACAAGGCGGGACTAGCTTAACGCAGTATTTT.

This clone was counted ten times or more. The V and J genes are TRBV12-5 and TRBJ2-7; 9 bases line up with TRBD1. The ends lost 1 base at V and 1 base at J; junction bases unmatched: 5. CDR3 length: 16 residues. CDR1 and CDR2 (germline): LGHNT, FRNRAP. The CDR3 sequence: CASGLGGGTGSYEQYF. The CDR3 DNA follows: TGTGCTAGTGGTTTGGGGGGAGGGACAGGGTCCTACGAGCAGTACTTC.

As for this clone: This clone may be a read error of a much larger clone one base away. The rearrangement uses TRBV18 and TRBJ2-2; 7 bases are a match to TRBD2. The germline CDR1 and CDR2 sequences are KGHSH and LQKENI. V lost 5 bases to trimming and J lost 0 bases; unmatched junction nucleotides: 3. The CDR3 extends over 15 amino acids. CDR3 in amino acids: CASSKGLPNTGELFF. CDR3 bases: TGTGCCAGCTCAAAGGGACTACCGAACACCGGGGAGCTGTTTTTT. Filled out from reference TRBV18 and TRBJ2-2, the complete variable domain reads NAGVMQNPRHLVRRRGQEARLRCSPMKGHSHVYWYRQLPEEGLKFMVYLQKENIIDESGMPKERFSAEFPKEGPSILRIQQVVRGDSAAYFCASSKGLPNTGELFFGEGSRLTVL.

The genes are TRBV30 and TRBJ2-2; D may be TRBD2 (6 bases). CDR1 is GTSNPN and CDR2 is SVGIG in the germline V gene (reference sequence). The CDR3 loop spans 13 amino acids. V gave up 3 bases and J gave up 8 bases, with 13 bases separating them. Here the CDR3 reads CAWRTSSAGELFF. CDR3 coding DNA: TGTGCCTGGAGGACATCTAGCGCTGGGGAGCTGTTTTTT.

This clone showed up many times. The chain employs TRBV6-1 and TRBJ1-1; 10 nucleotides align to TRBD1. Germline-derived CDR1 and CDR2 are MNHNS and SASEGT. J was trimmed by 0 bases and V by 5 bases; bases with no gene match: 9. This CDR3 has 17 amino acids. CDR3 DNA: TGTGCCAGCAGTTATTCATGGGACAGGGGCATGAACACTGAAGCTTTCTTT. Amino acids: CASSYSWDRGMNTEAFF.

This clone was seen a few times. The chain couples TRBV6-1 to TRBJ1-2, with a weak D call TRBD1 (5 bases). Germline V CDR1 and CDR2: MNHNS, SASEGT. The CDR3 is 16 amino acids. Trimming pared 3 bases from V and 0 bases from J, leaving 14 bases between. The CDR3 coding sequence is TGTGCCAGCAGTGAGGTTTGGGGGAACCCTAACTATGGCTACACCTTC. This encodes CASSEVWGNPNYGYTF.

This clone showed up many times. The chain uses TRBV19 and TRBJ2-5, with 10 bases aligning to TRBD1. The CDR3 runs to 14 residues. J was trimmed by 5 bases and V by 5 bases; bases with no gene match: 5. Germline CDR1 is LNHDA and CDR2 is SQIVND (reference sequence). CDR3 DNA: TGTGCCAGTAGTGCGACAGGGGGCGGGGAGACCCAGTACTTC. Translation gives CASSATGGGETQYF.

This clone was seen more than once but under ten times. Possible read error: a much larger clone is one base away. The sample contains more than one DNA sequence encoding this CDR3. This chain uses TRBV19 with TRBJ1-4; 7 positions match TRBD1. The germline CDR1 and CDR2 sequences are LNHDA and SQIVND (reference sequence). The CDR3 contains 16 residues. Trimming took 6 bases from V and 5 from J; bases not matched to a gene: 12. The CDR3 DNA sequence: TGTGCCAGTAGACTTAACCCGGGACAGAGGAATGAAAAACTGTTTTTT. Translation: CASRLNPGQRNEKLFF.

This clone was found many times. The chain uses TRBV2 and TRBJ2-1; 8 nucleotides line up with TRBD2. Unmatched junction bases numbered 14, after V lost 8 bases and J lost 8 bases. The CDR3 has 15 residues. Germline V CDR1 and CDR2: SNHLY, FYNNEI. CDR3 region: CASLERGLVSHEQFF. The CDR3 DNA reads TGTGCCAGCCTTGAGCGGGGACTAGTATCCCATGAGCAGTTCTTC.

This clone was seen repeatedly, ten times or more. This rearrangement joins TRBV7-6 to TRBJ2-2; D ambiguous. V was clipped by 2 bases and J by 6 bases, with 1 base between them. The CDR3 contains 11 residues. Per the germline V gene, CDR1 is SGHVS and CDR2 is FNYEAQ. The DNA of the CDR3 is TGTGCCAGCAGCTTATCCGGGGAGCTGTTTTTT. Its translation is CASSLSGELFF.

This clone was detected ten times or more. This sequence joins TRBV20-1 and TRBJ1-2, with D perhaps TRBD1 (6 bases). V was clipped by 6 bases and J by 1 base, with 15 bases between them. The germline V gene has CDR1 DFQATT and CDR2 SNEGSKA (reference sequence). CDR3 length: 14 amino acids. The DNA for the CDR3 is TGCAGTGCCCCTAGGGGGGGTCGTAACTATGGCTACACCTTC. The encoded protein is CSAPRGGRNYGYTF.

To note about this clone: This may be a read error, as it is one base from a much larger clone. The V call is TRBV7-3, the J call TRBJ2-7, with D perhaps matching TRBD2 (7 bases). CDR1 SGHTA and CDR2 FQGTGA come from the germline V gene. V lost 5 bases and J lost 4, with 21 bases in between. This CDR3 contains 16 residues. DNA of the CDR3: TGTGCCAGCAGCCCAACCCTGGGGGGGCCTCTTTACGAGCAGTACTTC. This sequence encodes CASSPTLGGPLYEQYF.

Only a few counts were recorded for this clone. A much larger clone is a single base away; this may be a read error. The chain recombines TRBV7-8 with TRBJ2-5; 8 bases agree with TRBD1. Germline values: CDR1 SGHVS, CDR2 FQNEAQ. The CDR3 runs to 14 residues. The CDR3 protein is CASGLGTGQETQYF. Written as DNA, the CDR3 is TGTGCCAGCGGCTTAGGGACAGGTCAAGAGACCCAGTACTTC.

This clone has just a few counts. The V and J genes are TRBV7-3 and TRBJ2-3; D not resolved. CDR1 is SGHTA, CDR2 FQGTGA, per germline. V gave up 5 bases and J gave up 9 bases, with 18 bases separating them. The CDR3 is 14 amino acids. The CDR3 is CASSPDLTGWTQYF. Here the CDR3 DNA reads TGTGCCAGCAGCCCCGATTTGACCGGGTGGACGCAGTATTTT.

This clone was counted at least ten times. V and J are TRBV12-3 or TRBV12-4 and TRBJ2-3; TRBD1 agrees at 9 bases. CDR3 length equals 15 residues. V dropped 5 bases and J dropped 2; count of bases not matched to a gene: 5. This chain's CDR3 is CASSNRDRDTDTQYF. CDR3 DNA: TGTGCCAGCAGTAACCGGGACAGGGACACAGATACGCAGTATTTT.

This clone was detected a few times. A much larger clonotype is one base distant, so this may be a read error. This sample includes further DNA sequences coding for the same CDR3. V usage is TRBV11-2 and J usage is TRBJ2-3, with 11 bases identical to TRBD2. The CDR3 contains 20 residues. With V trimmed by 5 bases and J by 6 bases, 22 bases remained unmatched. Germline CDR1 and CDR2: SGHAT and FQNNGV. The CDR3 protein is CASSPTTRPILAGGGDTQYF. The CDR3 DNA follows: TGTGCCAGCAGCCCCACTACACGCCCCATCCTAGCGGGAGGAGGTGATACGCAGTATTTT. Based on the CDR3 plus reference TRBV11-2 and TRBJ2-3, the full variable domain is EAGVAQSPRYKIIEKRQSVAFWCNPISGHATLYWYQQILGQGPKLLIQFQNNGVVDDSQLPKDRFSAERLKGVDSTLKIQPAKLEDSAVYLCASSPTTRPILAGGGDTQYFGPGTRLTVL.

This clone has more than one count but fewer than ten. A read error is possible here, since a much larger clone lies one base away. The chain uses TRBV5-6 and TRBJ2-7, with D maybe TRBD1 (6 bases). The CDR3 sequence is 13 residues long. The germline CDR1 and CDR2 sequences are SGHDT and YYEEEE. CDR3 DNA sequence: TGTGCCAGCACCCTTACAGGGATCGACGAGAAGTACTTC. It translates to CASTLTGIDEKYF.

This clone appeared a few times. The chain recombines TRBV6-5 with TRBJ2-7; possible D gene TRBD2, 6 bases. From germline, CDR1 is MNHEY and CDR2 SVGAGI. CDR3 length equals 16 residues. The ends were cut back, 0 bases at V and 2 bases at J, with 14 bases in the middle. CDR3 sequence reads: CASSYSRASAAYEQYF. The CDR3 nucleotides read TGTGCCAGCAGTTACTCGAGGGCTAGCGCGGCCTACGAGCAGTACTTC.

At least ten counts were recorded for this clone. For the CDR3, the DNA is TGTGCCAGCAGCGCCCGCAGCCCTGGAAACACCATATATTTT. Protein sequence: CASSARSPGNTIYF. This chain connects TRBV9 to TRBJ1-3; D is uncertain. V was shortened by 3 bases and J by 2 bases, with 9 bases between the two germline ends. This CDR3 spans 14 amino acids. Germline-derived CDR1 and CDR2 are SGDLS and YYNGEE.

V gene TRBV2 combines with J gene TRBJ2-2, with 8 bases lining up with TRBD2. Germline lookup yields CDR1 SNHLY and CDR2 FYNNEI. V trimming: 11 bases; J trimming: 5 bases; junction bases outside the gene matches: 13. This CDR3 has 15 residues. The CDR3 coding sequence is TGTGCCGGAAAAGACGGGAGGGCCGGGACCGGGGAGCTGTTTTTT. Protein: CAGKDGRAGTGELFF.

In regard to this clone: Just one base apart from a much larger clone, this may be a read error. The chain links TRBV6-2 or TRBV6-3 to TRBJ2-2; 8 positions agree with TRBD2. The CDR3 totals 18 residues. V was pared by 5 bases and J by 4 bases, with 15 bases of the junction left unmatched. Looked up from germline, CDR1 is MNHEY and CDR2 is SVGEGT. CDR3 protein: CASSTGVSGAVGTGELFF. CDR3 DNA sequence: TGTGCCAGCAGTACCGGGGTTAGCGGGGCGGTGGGCACCGGGGAGCTGTTTTTT.

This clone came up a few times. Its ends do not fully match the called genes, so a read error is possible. The CDR3 protein is CASPLAGTEQLF. The CDR3 bases are TGTGCCAGTCCACTAGCGGGGACCGAGCAGTTATTC. The chain couples TRBV6-1 to TRBJ2-1, with TRBD2 matching 10 bases. The CDR3 contains 12 residues. The germline V gene has CDR1 MNHNS and CDR2 SASEGT.